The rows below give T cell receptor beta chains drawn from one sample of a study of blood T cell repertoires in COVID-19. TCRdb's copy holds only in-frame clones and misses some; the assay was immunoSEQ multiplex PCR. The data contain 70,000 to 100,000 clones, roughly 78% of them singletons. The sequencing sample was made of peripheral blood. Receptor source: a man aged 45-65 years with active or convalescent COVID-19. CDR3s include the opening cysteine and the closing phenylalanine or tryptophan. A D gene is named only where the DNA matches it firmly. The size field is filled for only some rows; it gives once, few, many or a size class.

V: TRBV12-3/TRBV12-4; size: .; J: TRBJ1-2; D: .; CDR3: CASSFGRDYGYTF; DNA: TGTGCCAGCAGTTTTGGCAGGGATTATGGCTACACCTTC
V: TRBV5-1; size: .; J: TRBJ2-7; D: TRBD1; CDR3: CASSWQGVGEQYF; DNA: TGCGCCAGCAGCTGGCAGGGGGTTGGTGAGCAGTACTTC
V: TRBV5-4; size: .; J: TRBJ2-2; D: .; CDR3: CASSLEARTVNGELFF; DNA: TGTGCCAGCAGCTTGGAGGCAAGGACAGTAAACGGGGAGCTGTTTTTT
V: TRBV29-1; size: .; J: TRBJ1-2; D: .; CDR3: CSVWTSNYGYTF; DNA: TGCAGCGTGTGGACATCTAACTATGGCTACACCTTC
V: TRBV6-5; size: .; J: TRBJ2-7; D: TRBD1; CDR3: CASSRGTGLSYEQYF; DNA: TGTGCCAGCAGTCGGGGGACAGGCCTCTCCTACGAGCAGTACTTC
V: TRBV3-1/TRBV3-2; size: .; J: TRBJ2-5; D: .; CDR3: CASSQGGLQETQYF; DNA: TGTGCCAGCAGCCAAGGGGGCCTCCAAGAGACCCAGTACTTC
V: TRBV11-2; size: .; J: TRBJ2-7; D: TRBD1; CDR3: CASSSIGDRSYEQYF; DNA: TGTGCCAGCAGCTCGATAGGGGACAGATCCTACGAGCAGTACTTC
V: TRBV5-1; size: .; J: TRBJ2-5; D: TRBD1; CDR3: CASSPGQGQETQYF; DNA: TGCGCCAGCAGCCCGGGACAGGGCCAAGAGACCCAGTACTTC
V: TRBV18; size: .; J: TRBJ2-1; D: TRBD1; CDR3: CASSPPGTGNNEQFF; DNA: TGTGCCAGCTCACCACCGGGGACAGGGAACAATGAGCAGTTCTTC
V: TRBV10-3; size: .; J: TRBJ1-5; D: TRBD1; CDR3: CASRQGVDQPQHF; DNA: TGTGCCAGCAGACAGGGCGTGGATCAGCCCCAGCATTTT
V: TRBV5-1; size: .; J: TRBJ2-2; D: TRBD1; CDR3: CASSLSTGDTGELFF; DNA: TGCGCCAGCAGCTTATCGACAGGGGACACCGGGGAGCTGTTTTTT
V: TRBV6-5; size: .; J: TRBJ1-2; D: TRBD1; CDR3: CASSYSTGANYGYTF; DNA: TGTGCCAGCAGTTATTCGACAGGGGCTAACTATGGCTACACCTTC
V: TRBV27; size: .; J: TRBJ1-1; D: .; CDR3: CASSAQGGYNTEAFF; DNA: TGTGCCAGCAGTGCCCAAGGAGGGTACAACACTGAAGCTTTCTTT
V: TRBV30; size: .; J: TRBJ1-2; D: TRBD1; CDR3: CAWRGDSQSYGYTF; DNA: TGTGCCTGGAGGGGGGACAGTCAGTCTTATGGCTACACCTTC
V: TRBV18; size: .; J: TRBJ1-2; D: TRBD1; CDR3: CASSPGQGNGYTF; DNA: TGTGCCAGCTCACCGGGACAGGGAAACGGCTACACCTTC
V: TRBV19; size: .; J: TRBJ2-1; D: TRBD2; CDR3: CASTRLAGGLSYNEQFF; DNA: TGTGCCAGTACACGGCTAGCGGGGGGTCTCTCCTACAATGAGCAGTTCTTC
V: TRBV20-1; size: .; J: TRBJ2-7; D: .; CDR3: CSAQDRLEQYF; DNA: TGCAGTGCCCAGGATCGCCTCGAGCAGTACTTC
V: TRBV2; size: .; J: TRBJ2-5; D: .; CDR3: CASSVEGGWETQYF; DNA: TGTGCCAGCAGTGTCGAGGGGGGGTGGGAGACCCAGTACTTC
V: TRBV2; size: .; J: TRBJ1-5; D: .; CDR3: CASTPDNYSNQPQHF; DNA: TGTGCCAGCACCCCGGACAATTATAGCAATCAGCCCCAGCATTTT
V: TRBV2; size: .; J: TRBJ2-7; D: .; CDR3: CASSALDSSYEQYF; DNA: TGTGCCAGCAGTGCGTTAGACAGCTCCTACGAGCAGTACTTC
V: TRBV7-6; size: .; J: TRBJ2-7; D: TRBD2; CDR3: CASSLGTSGVYEQYF; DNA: TGTGCCAGCAGCCTCGGGACTAGCGGGGTTTACGAGCAGTACTTC
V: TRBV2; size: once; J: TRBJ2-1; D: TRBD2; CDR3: CASSQEAGGQVEQFF; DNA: TGTGCCAGCAGTCAAGAAGCGGGGGGGCAGGTTGAGCAGTTCTTC
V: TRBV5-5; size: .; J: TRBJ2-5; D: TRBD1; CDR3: CASSPGQEQETQYF; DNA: TGTGCCAGCAGCCCGGGACAGGAACAAGAGACCCAGTACTTC
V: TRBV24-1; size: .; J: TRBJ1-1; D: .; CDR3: CATSDSSGSTEAFF; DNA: TGTGCCACCAGTGACTCCTCGGGGAGCACTGAAGCTTTCTTT
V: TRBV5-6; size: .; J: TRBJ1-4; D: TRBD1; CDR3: CASSMDRGEKLFF; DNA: TGTGCCAGCAGCATGGACAGGGGTGAAAAACTGTTTTTT
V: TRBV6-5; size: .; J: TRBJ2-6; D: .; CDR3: CASTRAGANVLTF; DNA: TGTGCCAGCACGAGGGCTGGGGCCAACGTCCTGACTTTC
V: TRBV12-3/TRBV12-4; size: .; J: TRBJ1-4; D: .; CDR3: CASSSRTREKLFF; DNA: TGTGCCAGCAGTTCAAGGACAAGAGAAAAACTGTTTTTT
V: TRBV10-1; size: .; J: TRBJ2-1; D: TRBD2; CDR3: CASSDPTSGGFNEQFF; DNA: TGCGCCAGCAGTGACCCGACTAGCGGGGGGTTCAATGAGCAGTTCTTC
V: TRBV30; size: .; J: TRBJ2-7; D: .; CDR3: CAWSVETYEQYF; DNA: TGTGCCTGGAGTGTAGAGACCTACGAGCAGTACTTC